This TCR beta chain was captured by sequencing in a study of T cells after posttransplantation cyclophosphamide. General study points: After PTCy, TRB diversity resembled that of CNI/methotrexate controls. Donor-recipient repertoire similarity was low at 1-2 months, rising over year one.

This table comes from immunoSEQ multiplex PCR, and its TCRdb copy is limited to in-frame clones, with some not included. The repertoire holds more than 8,000 clones, with roughly 90% as singletons. Trimming at V came to 1 base and at J to 6 bases, leaving 6 bases not matched to a gene. CDR1 is SGHDT, CDR2 YYEEEE, per germline. There are 15 residues in the CDR3. Control samples came 1 year after myeloablative marrow transplants with methotrexate plus calcineurin inhibitor. Comment on this clone: Its cognate antigen is unknown.

The chain carries TRBV5-6 and TRBJ2-7, with TRBD1 identical over 11 bases. This material consisted of PBMCs, taken 420 to 450 days after allogeneic stem cell transplant with calcineurin inhibitor and methotrexate. This TCR derives from a male patient aged 45-59 years who received an allogeneic stem cell transplant from an unrelated donor, was CMV-positive, and had chronic GVHD only. Some T cells may have originated in the graft donor. CDR3 sequence: CASSLFGQGAREQYF. In DNA form, the CDR3 reads TGTGCCAGCAGCTTGTTTGGACAGGGGGCGCGCGAGCAGTACTTC.